The sample holds one count of the clone carrying this TCR beta chain. The data were obtained in a study of control samples from healthy donors and cancer patients. Generated by immunoSEQ multiplex PCR, the TCRdb table keeps only in-frame clones and is missing some. The data hold roughly 150,000 clones, with 90% to 95% observed a single time. The length of the CDR3 is 15 residues. CDR1 and CDR2 from the germline V gene are MDHEN and SYDVKM. Trimming took off 5 bases at V and 2 bases at J, with 15 bases between the two ends. The J gene is TRBJ1-1, the V gene TRBV28; D gene uncertain. The origin of this receptor is a woman aged 25 to 39 in good health. Sequenced material: blood. CDR3 coding DNA: TGTGCCAGCAGTAGAGGGTGGGATACCAACACTGAAGCTTTCTTT. Protein product: CASSRGWDTNTEAFF.